What follows is one TCR beta chain and its context. The antigen is unknown. This record comes from a study of a mutant IDH1 vaccine in newly diagnosed glioma. Whole-study context: Patients under treatment included approximately 62% males and around 38% females and had a mean age of roughly 43 years.

Time point indicated: week 35, safety follow-up. Every vaccine dose comprised 300 ug of mutant IDH1 20-mer peptide plus topical imiquimod. Trimming pared 9 bases from V and 1 base from J, leaving 18 bases between. In germline, CDR1 is LNHNV, CDR2 YYDKDF (reference sequence). There are 16 residues in the CDR3. Measured with immunoSEQ multiplex PCR; TCRdb has only the in-frame clones, and not every one. The sample records 30,000 to 40,000 clones, approximately 80% being singletons. The chain uses TRBV15 and TRBJ1-4; a weak D match, TRBD1 (6 bases). This clonotype was obtained from a woman aged 18-35 years with glioma. The sample here was PBMCs, taken from a glioma patient whose treatment included an IDH1 peptide vaccine. CDR3 in amino acids: CATAREGGRTNEKLFF. CDR3 sequence (DNA): TGTGCCACTGCACGTGAGGGGGGTAGAACTAATGAAAAACTGTTTTTT.